This T cell receptor (beta chain) was identified in a study of shared T cell receptors in the human thymus. This clone appeared once. The length of the CDR3 is 14 residues. V lost 6 bases to trimming and J lost 7 bases; unmatched junction nucleotides: 10. Germline V gene data show CDR1 as SGHRS and CDR2 as YFSETQ. Using immunoSEQ multiplex PCR, the repertoire was profiled, and TCRdb retains in-frame clones only, with some absent. The sample contains approximately 490,000 clones, about 80% of which appear only once. The data were also submitted as part of a second study, on human thymus T cells. This second report adds: Finnish infants who were healthy and having corrective surgery for congenital heart defects made up the donors. The study used thymus tissue resected during corrective heart surgery. Thymic repertoires overlap heavily among unrelated individuals, related research has reported.

The chain combines TRBV5-1 with TRBJ2-1, with 7 bases aligning to TRBD1. The TCR comes from a boy under three years old with a congenital heart defect. Sequences were obtained from thymocytes. CDR3 sequence reads: CASTPDRFSNEQFF. DNA for the CDR3: TGCGCCAGCACCCCGGACAGGTTTAGTAATGAGCAGTTCTTC.